The source of this T cell receptor beta chain is a study of cytomegalovirus exposure and HLA in healthy donors. Both 60 Vbeta primers and 13 Jbeta primers went into the PCR. Some clones are missing from TCRdb's copy, which holds only in-frame ones; the method was immunoSEQ multiplex PCR. The repertoire holds some 170,000 clones, with 60% to 80% as singletons. The CDR3 sequence is 14 residues long. Germline V lookup: CDR1 SGHNT, CDR2 YENEEA. V lost 2 bases, J lost 0 bases, and 7 bases lay in between. The specimen was PBMCs. The sequence derives from a young man in good health and CMV-seropositive. The V and J genes are TRBV11-3 and TRBJ1-1; a weak D match, TRBD1 (6 bases). CDR3 residues: CASSLRGMNTEAFF. The CDR3 nucleotides are TGTGCCAGCAGCTTAAGGGGGATGAACACTGAAGCTTTCTTT.